The rows below give T cell receptor beta chains drawn from one sample of a study of T cell changes during pregnancy in multiple sclerosis. Clones were sequenced by immunoSEQ multiplex PCR, and TCRdb holds only the in-frame ones, with some missing. The table shows tens of thousands of clones, with 89% occurring only once. Sequences were derived from CD8+ T cells from peripheral blood mononuclear cells, sampled in the second trimester of pregnancy. The receptors were sampled from a female donor with multiple sclerosis, enrolled in a pregnancy study. Both conserved end residues are part of each CDR3. The D gene is left open where the match is weak. Clone size is shown for a subset of rows, as once, few, many or a class of expanded clone.

cdr3_aa	cdr3_nt	d_call	clone_size	v_call	j_call
CASGMVTGELFF	TGTGCCAGCGGCATGGTCACCGGGGAGCTGTTTTTT	NA	NA	TRBV28	TRBJ2-2
CASSLSALPPYNEQFF	TGTGCCAGCAGTTTATCAGCTCTACCCCCTTACAATGAGCAGTTCTTC	NA	NA	TRBV27	TRBJ2-1
CASSPGQGGFTQYF	TGTGCCAGCAGCCCAGGACAGGGAGGGTTTACGCAGTATTTT	NA	NA	TRBV28	TRBJ2-3
CASSQELASGEQFF	TGTGCCAGCAGCCAAGAACTAGCGTCGGGTGAGCAGTTCTTC	TRBD2	few	TRBV4-2	TRBJ2-1
CASSPRGGRFGYTF	TGTGCCAGCAGTCCCCGGGGGGGAAGGTTTGGCTACACCTTC	NA	NA	TRBV28	TRBJ1-2
CASQSQRGGEQFF	TGTGCCAGCCAATCACAACGGGGGGGTGAGCAGTTCTTC	TRBD2	NA	TRBV6-1	TRBJ2-1
CASSRGGSYNEQFF	TGTGCCAGCAGTAGAGGGGGCTCCTACAATGAGCAGTTCTTC	NA	NA	TRBV4-2	TRBJ2-1
CASGGQGQGTGELFF	TGTGCCAGCGGAGGACAGGGGCAGGGCACCGGGGAGCTGTTTTTT	TRBD1	few	TRBV5-5	TRBJ2-2
CASSLEGQPQETQYF	TGTGCCAGCAGCTTAGAAGGACAGCCGCAGGAGACCCAGTACTTC	NA	NA	TRBV7-2	TRBJ2-5
CASSLARGNEQFF	TGTGCTAGCAGCTTAGCACGCGGGAATGAGCAGTTCTTC	NA	NA	TRBV7-7	TRBJ2-1
CSVNRDPNTEAFF	TGCAGCGTAAACAGGGACCCGAACACTGAAGCTTTCTTT	NA	NA	TRBV29-1	TRBJ1-1
CASSKVRGPGSNQPQHF	TGTGCCAGCAGCAAGGTCAGGGGGCCGGGGAGCAATCAGCCCCAGCATTTT	NA	NA	TRBV21-1	TRBJ1-5
CASSQESAERHTGELFF	TGTGCCAGCAGCCAAGAATCAGCGGAGCGGCACACCGGGGAGCTGTTTTTT	NA	NA	TRBV4-2	TRBJ2-2
CASSAGTSGMLQETQYF	TGTGCCAGCAGCGCAGGGACTAGCGGAATGCTCCAAGAGACCCAGTACTTC	TRBD2	once	TRBV5-6	TRBJ2-5
CASSEPAGGSSYNEQFF	TGTGCCAGCAGTGAACCTGCGGGAGGGAGCTCCTACAATGAGCAGTTCTTC	TRBD2	NA	TRBV6-1	TRBJ2-1
CASSPSSGQPQHF	TGTGCCAGCAGCCCTTCCTCAGGGCAGCCCCAGCATTTT	NA	NA	TRBV5-6	TRBJ1-5
CASSSRLAGTDTQYF	TGTGCCAGCAGCTCTAGACTAGCGGGGACAGATACGCAGTATTTT	TRBD2	NA	TRBV7-6	TRBJ2-3
CASSIDREGFYGYTF	TGTGCCAGTAGTATAGATCGTGAGGGTTTCTATGGCTACACCTTC	NA	once	TRBV19	TRBJ1-2
CASSSNRGLDEKLFF	TGTGCCAGCAGCTCTAACAGGGGGCTGGATGAAAAACTGTTTTTT	TRBD1	NA	TRBV7-9	TRBJ1-4
CASSPSGRVTDTQYF	TGTGCCAGCAGCCCTAGCGGGAGGGTGACAGATACGCAGTATTTT	TRBD2	NA	TRBV9	TRBJ2-3
CAISEIGTGGLKDTQYF	TGTGCCATCAGTGAGATCGGGACAGGGGGCCTGAAAGATACGCAGTATTTT	TRBD1	NA	TRBV10-3	TRBJ2-3
CASSPLRDSYNEQFF	TGTGCCAGCTCACCACTGAGGGACTCCTACAATGAGCAGTTCTTC	NA	NA	TRBV18	TRBJ2-1
CASSVRDPGNHGYTF	TGTGCCAGCAGCGTCCGGGATCCCGGCAACCATGGCTACACCTTC	NA	NA	TRBV5-8	TRBJ1-2
CASSIIGGNYGYTF	TGTGCCAGCAGCATCATCGGGGGTAACTATGGCTACACCTTC	NA	once	TRBV13	TRBJ1-2
CASRGQGTYEQYF	TGTGCCAGCAGGGGACAGGGGACCTACGAGCAGTACTTC	TRBD1	NA	TRBV2	TRBJ2-7
CASSIPGQFF	TGTGCCAGCAGCATCCCCGGGCAGTTCTTC	NA	NA	TRBV21-1	TRBJ2-1
CASWGFGGNTEAFF	TGTGCCAGTTGGGGTTTCGGAGGGAACACTGAAGCTTTCTTT	NA	NA	TRBV6-5	TRBJ1-1
CASSWTGEGEQYF	TGTGCCAGCAGCTGGACAGGGGAGGGAGAGCAGTACTTC	TRBD1	NA	TRBV5-4	TRBJ2-7
CASSLEATSGPNEQFF	TGTGCCAGCAGCTTAGAAGCGACTAGCGGACCCAATGAGCAGTTCTTC	TRBD2	NA	TRBV7-6	TRBJ2-1
CASSSYEQYF	TGTGCCAGCAGCTCTTACGAGCAGTACTTC	NA	NA	TRBV12-1	TRBJ2-7
CSVEDGRRDTDTQYF	TGCAGCGTTGAAGATGGCAGGCGGGACACAGATACGCAGTATTTT	NA	once	TRBV29-1	TRBJ2-3
CASSKVDRACGRALNEQFF	TGTGCCAGCAGCAAAGTGGACAGAGCCTGCGGGAGGGCCTTAAATGAGCAGTTCTTC	NA	NA	TRBV21-1	TRBJ2-1
CASSLEGAHYEQYF	TGCGCCAGCAGCTTGGAGGGGGCGCACTACGAGCAGTACTTC	TRBD1	NA	TRBV5-1	TRBJ2-7
CASSPRVTGGGETQYF	TGTGCCAGCTCACCACGGGTAACGGGAGGAGGTGAGACCCAGTACTTC	TRBD2	NA	TRBV18	TRBJ2-5
CASSLGRLNEQYF	TGTGCCAGCAGTCTCGGGAGGTTAAACGAGCAGTACTTC	TRBD2	NA	TRBV27	TRBJ2-7
CASSEDSTGHYEQYF	TGTGCCAGCAGTGAGGACAGTACGGGACACTACGAGCAGTACTTC	NA	few	TRBV6-4	TRBJ2-7
CASSPAVARAQETQYF	TGTGCCAGCAGCCCGGCCGTCGCCAGGGCCCAAGAGACCCAGTACTTC	NA	NA	TRBV7-9	TRBJ2-5
CSVVVAEGSYEQYF	TGCAGCGTTGTGGTAGCGGAGGGGTCCTACGAGCAGTACTTC	NA	NA	TRBV29-1	TRBJ2-7
CASSYSRTGELFF	TGTGCCAGCAGTTACTCGCGGACCGGGGAGCTGTTTTTT	NA	NA	TRBV6-5	TRBJ2-2
CASSLEAGTGYGYTF	TGTGCCAGCAGTTTAGAGGCCGGGACAGGGTATGGCTACACCTTC	TRBD1	NA	TRBV27	TRBJ1-2
CASSSLTGERVNTGELFF	TGTGCCAGCAGCTCGCTGACTGGGGAGCGGGTGAACACCGGGGAGCTGTTTTTT	NA	NA	TRBV7-9	TRBJ2-2
CASSSTAYSYEQYF	TGTGCCAGCAGTTCGACAGCCTACTCCTACGAGCAGTACTTC	NA	once	TRBV6-5	TRBJ2-7
CASSPGAGDTNEQFF	TGTGCCAGCAGCCCGGGAGCGGGCGATACCAATGAGCAGTTCTTC	NA	NA	TRBV11-2	TRBJ2-1
CASSIWTGSNYEQYF	TGTGCCAGCAGTATTTGGACAGGGTCAAACTACGAGCAGTACTTC	TRBD1	NA	TRBV27	TRBJ2-7
CASSQTGAGGYTF	TGTGCCAGCAGTCAGACAGGGGCGGGTGGCTACACCTTC	TRBD1	NA	TRBV27	TRBJ1-2
CASSPTPSTSGPYNEQFF	TGTGCCAGCAGTCCCACCCCCTCAACTAGCGGGCCCTACAATGAGCAGTTCTTC	TRBD2	NA	TRBV27	TRBJ2-1
CASSVRDSPYEQYF	TGTGCCAGCAGCGTCCGCGACAGTCCCTACGAGCAGTACTTC	NA	NA	TRBV9	TRBJ2-7
CATSRVPSGVAGNEQFF	TGTGCCACCAGCAGAGTTCCTAGCGGGGTGGCGGGGAATGAGCAGTTCTTC	TRBD2	NA	TRBV15	TRBJ2-1
CASSLGGPGTTRGEQYF	TGTGCCAGCAGTTTAGGGGGTCCGGGGACTACCCGTGGCGAGCAGTACTTC	TRBD2	NA	TRBV28	TRBJ2-7
CASSTLGRSGANVLTF	TGTGCCAGCAGCACTTTGGGCCGCTCTGGGGCCAACGTCCTGACTTTC	NA	NA	TRBV27	TRBJ2-6
CASSSRLAGVQETQYF	TGTGCCAGCAGCTCCCGACTAGCGGGAGTACAAGAGACCCAGTACTTC	TRBD2	once	TRBV7-9	TRBJ2-5
CASSERDDNEQFF	TGTGCCAGCAGTGAGCGGGACGACAATGAGCAGTTCTTC	NA	many	TRBV6-4	TRBJ2-1
CASSLQGVPNEKLFF	TGCGCCAGCAGCTTGCAAGGGGTCCCTAATGAAAAACTGTTTTTT	NA	NA	TRBV5-1	TRBJ1-4
CASSLSSRHIQVF	TGTGCCAGCAGTTTATCCAGTAGACACATTCAGGTCTTC	NA	NA	TRBV27	TRBJ2-4
CASSLRWTDGAEKLFF	TGTGCCAGCAGTTTAAGATGGACAGACGGCGCTGAAAAACTGTTTTTT	NA	once	TRBV27	TRBJ1-4
CASSLGGGRAYEQYF	TGCGCCAGCAGCTTGGGTGGCGGGAGGGCCTACGAGCAGTACTTC	TRBD2	NA	TRBV5-1	TRBJ2-7
CASSQQQGSNTEAFF	TGCGCCAGCAGCCAGCAACAGGGATCGAACACTGAAGCTTTCTTT	NA	NA	TRBV4-1	TRBJ1-1
CASSLVSFGANVLTF	TGTGCCAGCAGCTTAGTTTCATTTGGGGCCAACGTCCTGACTTTC	NA	NA	TRBV11-2	TRBJ2-6
CASSSSASYNEQFF	TGTGCCAGCAGCTCAAGCGCCTCCTACAATGAGCAGTTCTTC	NA	NA	TRBV5-4	TRBJ2-1
CASSSIPGQATDEQFF	TGTGCCAGCAGCTCGATACCGGGACAGGCCACTGATGAGCAGTTCTTC	TRBD1	NA	TRBV7-3	TRBJ2-1